The clone carrying this T cell receptor (beta chain) was picked up a small number of times. What it recognizes is unknown. The data stem from a study of CD8 T cells in ankylosing spondylitis. TCRdb re-called the 5' RACE reads through MiXCR, storing one row per CDR3 protein. The table shows 130,000 or so distinct CDR3 sequences, with roughly 18% occurring only once. The CDR3 length is 16 residues. V shed 2 bases and J shed 0 bases, with 13 bases lying between them. Looked up from germline, CDR1 is ENHRY and CDR2 is SYGVKD. Study results and caveats: Matched ankylosing spondylitis synovial fluid reportedly contained a significantly enriched population of disease-linked clones. Previously reported in reactive arthritis synovial fluid and blood were some of the motif variants. Within ankylosing spondylitis blood, a TCR beta motif made up of under 10 highly homologous variants appeared to be characteristic.

This chain links TRBV10-3 with TRBJ1-2; D not certain. This clonotype was sampled from a male donor with ankylosing spondylitis. The source material was blood, either unsorted or a sorted T cell fraction (not recorded which). The CDR3 region has the DNA TGTGCCATCAGTGAGGTTGCGGAAGGCGCTAACTATGGCTACACCTTC. Its translation: CAISEVAEGANYGYTF.